The clone carrying this T cell receptor beta chain was counted ten times or more. What it binds is not known. The sample belongs to a study of blood T cells in healthy people across ages. V was pared by 5 bases and J by 5 bases, with 11 bases of the junction left unmatched. Germline V gene data show CDR1 as SGHRS and CDR2 as YFSETQ. The CDR3 loop spans 15 amino acids. Next came a second PCR, run for about 7 to 11 cycles, which used a sample-barcoded 5' primer along with a J-beta primer mix. TCRdb recomputed calls from the 5' RACE reads with MiXCR, one row per CDR3 protein. The data hold fewer than 800,000 distinct CDR3 sequences, with approximately 31% observed a single time. Notes on the study in general: In older individuals, TCR beta diversity per million T cells was lower, falling roughly linearly with age.

The chain combines TRBV5-1 with TRBJ2-7, with TRBD1 matching over 9 bases. This clonotype originated in a woman of 80 years or more in good health. Sequencing was done on a sample of blood. The CDR3 spells CASRPPLDRGDEQYF. For the CDR3, the DNA is TGCGCCAGCAGGCCCCCCTTGGACAGGGGCGACGAGCAGTACTTC. The full variable domain, its missing parts supplied by reference TRBV5-1 and TRBJ2-7, is KAGVTQTPRYLIKTRGQQVTLSCSPISGHRSVSWYQQTPGQGLQFLFEYFSETQRNKGNFPGRFSGRQFSNSRSEMNVSTLELGDSALYLCASRPPLDRGDEQYFGPGTRLTVT.